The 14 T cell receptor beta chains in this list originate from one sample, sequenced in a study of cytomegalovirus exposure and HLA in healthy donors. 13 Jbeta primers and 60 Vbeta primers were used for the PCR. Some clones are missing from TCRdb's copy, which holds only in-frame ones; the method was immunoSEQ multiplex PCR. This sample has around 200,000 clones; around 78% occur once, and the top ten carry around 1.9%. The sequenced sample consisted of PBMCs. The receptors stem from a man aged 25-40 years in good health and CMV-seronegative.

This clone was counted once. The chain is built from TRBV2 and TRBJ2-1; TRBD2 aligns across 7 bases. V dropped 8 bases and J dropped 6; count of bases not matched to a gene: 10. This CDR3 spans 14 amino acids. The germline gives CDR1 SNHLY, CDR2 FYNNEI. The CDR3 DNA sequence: TGTGCCAGCCAGGTGCGGGGGAGCGGCAATGAGCAGTTCTTC. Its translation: CASQVRGSGNEQFF.

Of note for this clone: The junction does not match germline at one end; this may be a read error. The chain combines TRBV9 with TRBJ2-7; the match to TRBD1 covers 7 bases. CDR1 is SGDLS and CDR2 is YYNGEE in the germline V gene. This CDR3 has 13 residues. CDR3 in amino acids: CASSEGQSSEQYF. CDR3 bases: TGTGCCAGCAGCGAGGGACAGTCCTCCGAGCAGTACTTC.

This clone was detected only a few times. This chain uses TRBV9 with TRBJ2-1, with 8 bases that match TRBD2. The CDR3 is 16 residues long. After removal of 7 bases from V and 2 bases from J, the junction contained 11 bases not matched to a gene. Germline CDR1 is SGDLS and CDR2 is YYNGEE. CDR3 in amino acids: CASSWGAGAAYNEQFF. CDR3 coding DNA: TGTGCCAGCTCCTGGGGAGCGGGAGCCGCCTACAATGAGCAGTTCTTC.

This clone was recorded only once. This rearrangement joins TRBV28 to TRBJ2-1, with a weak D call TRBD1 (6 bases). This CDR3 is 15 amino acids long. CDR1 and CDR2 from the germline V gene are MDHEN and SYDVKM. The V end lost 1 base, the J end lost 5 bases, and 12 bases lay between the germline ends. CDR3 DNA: TGTGCCAGCAGTTTATACGTCGGGACAAACAATGAGCAGTTCTTC. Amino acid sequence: CASSLYVGTNNEQFF.

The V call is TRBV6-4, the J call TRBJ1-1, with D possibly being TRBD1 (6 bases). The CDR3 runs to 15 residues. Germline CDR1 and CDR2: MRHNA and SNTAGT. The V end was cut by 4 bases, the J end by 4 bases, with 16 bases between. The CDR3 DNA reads TGTGCCAGCAGTGCCAAGGCGACAGGACTCACTGAAGCTTTCTTT. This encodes CASSAKATGLTEAFF.

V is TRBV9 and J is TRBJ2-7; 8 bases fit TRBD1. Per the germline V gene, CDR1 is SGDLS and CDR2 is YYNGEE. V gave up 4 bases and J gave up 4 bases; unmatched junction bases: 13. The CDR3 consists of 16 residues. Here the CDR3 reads CASSPTATGDVYEQYF. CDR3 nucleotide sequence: TGTGCCAGCAGCCCTACAGCGACAGGGGACGTTTACGAGCAGTACTTC.

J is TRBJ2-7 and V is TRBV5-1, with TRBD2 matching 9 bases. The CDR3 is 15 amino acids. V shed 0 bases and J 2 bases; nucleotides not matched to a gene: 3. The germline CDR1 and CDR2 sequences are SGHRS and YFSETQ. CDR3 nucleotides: TGCGCCAGCAGCTTGGGTAGCGGGAGCCCCTACGAGCAGTACTTC. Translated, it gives CASSLGSGSPYEQYF.

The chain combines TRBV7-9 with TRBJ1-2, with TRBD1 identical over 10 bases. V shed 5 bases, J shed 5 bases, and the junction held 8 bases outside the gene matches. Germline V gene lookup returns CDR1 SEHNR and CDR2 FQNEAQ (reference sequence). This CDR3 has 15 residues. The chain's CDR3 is CASSARDRGLYGYTF. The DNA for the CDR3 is TGTGCCAGCAGCGCCCGGGACAGGGGTCTGTATGGCTACACCTTC.

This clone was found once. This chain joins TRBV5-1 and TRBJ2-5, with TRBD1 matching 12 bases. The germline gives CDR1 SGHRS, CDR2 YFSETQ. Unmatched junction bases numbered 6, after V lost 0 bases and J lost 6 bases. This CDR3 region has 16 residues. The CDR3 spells CASSLAAGTGGKTQYF. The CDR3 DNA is TGCGCCAGCAGCTTGGCGGCGGGGACAGGGGGCAAGACCCAGTACTTC.

Here the CDR3 DNA reads TGCAGCGTTGAAGATCCCAGGGAGGGTGAAAAACTGTTTTTT. This codes for CSVEDPREGEKLFF. The chain combines TRBV29-1 with TRBJ1-4; tentatively, D is TRBD1 (5 bases). The CDR3 is made up of 14 amino acids. Germline lookup yields CDR1 SQVTM and CDR2 ANQGSEA. Between the trimmed V and J ends, which lost 0 bases and 7 bases, there was a span of 12 bases. The complete variable domain, with remaining parts taken from reference TRBV29-1 and TRBJ1-4, reads SAVISQKPSRDICQRGTSLTIQCQVDSQVTMMFWYRQQPGQSLTLIATANQGSEATYESGFVIDKFPISRPNLTFSTLTVSNMSPEDSSIYLCSVEDPREGEKLFFGSGTQLSVL.

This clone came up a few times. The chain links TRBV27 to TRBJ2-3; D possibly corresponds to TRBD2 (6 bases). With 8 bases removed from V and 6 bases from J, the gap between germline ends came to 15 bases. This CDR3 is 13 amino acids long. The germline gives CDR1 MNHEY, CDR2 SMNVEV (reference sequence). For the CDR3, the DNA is TGTGCCAGCGGAGTTTTTCGGGGGGATACGCAGTATTTT. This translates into CASGVFRGDTQYF.

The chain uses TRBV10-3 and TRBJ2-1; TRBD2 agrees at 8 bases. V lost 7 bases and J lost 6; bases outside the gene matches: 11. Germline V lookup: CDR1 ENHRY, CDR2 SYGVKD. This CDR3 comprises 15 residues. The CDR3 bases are TGTGCCATCAAGGGCGCGAGCGGGAGAGGCAATGAGCAGTTCTTC. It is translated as CAIKGASGRGNEQFF.

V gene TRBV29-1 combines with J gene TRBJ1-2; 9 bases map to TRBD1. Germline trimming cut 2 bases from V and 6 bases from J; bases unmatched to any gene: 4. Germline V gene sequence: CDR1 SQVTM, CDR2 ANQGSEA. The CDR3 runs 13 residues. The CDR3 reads CSVETTGGDGYTF. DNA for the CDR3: TGCAGCGTTGAAACCACAGGGGGCGATGGCTACACCTTC.

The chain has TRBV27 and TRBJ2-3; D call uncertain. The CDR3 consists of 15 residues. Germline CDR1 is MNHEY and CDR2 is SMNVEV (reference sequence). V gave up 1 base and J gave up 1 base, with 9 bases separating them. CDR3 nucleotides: TGTGCCAGCAGTTTATTAGCCGCTGGCACAGATACGCAGTATTTT. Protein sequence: CASSLLAAGTDTQYF.